The 10 T cell receptor beta chains below were found in one sample sequenced in a study of Graves' ophthalmopathy and Graves' hyperthyroidism. From RNA, the CDR3 regions of TCR beta chains were amplified and sequenced. HTBI-primed first-round RT-PCR preceded second-round multiplex PCR. TCRdb re-analysed the multiplex PCR reads in MiXCR, keeping a single row per CDR3 protein. The data contain some 1.1 million distinct CDR3 sequences, 35% to 45% of them singletons. Sequenced sample: peripheral blood or thyroid tissue (not recorded which). The receptors come from an adult man with Graves' hyperthyroidism.

The V call is TRBV19, the J call TRBJ1-4, with D tentatively TRBD1 (5 bases). The CDR3 runs 12 residues. Trimming left V 6 bases short and J 10 bases short, with 12 bases between. Per the germline V gene, CDR1 is LNHDA and CDR2 is SQIVND (reference sequence). The DNA for the CDR3 is TGTGCCAGTAGCCCCTTGGGGGGAAAACTGTTTTTT. Translated: CASSPLGGKLFF.

The rearrangement joins TRBV29-1 to TRBJ1-4, with D tentatively TRBD1 (5 bases). Trimming removed 0 bases from V and 0 bases from J, with 8 bases in between. Germline assignment: CDR1 SQVTM and CDR2 ANQGSEA. This CDR3 is built from 15 residues. The CDR3 DNA sequence: TGCAGCGTTGAAGATCGGGGGTCAACTAATGAAAAACTGTTTTTT. It specifies CSVEDRGSTNEKLFF.

This chain connects TRBV4-3 to TRBJ2-5; 9 bases are shared with TRBD2. This CDR3 has 16 residues. CDR1 is LGHNA, CDR2 YSLEER, per germline. V was pared by 2 bases and J by 3 bases, with 7 bases of the junction left unmatched. The CDR3 region is CASSQSLAGIEETQYF. The DNA for the CDR3 is TGCGCCAGCAGCCAATCCCTAGCGGGGATCGAAGAGACCCAGTACTTC.

This clonotype has just a few counts. The J gene is TRBJ2-5, the V gene TRBV19, with 8 positions matching TRBD2. The CDR3 contains 12 residues. V was clipped by 3 bases and J by 7 bases; unmatched bases: 1. Germline loops: CDR1 LNHDA, CDR2 SQIVND (reference sequence). The CDR3 protein is CASSILAGTQYF. The CDR3 DNA follows: TGTGCCAGTAGTATCCTAGCGGGGACCCAGTACTTC.

The chain joins TRBV5-5 to TRBJ2-7; D is undetermined. Trimming took off 0 bases at V and 2 bases at J, with 15 bases between the two ends. The CDR3 has 16 residues. Germline assignment: CDR1 SGHKS and CDR2 YYEKEE (reference sequence). Here the CDR3 DNA reads TGTGCCAGCAGCTTGGGTAAAATGACGGTGACCTACGAGCAGTACTTC. Residues: CASSLGKMTVTYEQYF.

The V and J genes are TRBV7-8 and TRBJ2-7; D is perhaps TRBD2 (6 bases). The CDR3 contains 12 residues. Germline lookup yields CDR1 SGHVS and CDR2 FQNEAQ. Trimming removed 8 bases from V and 7 bases from J, with 15 bases in between. CDR3 in amino acids: CASGYHGGEQYF. The CDR3 nucleotides read TGTGCCAGCGGCTATCACGGGGGAGAGCAGTACTTC.

This clonotype was seen a handful of times. The CDR3 region has the DNA TGCGCCAGCAGGCGGCGGACAGGACTTGCTACAACTAATGAAAAACTGTTTTTT. Amino acid sequence: CASRRRTGLATTNEKLFF. The chain employs TRBV5-1 and TRBJ1-4, with 7 bases aligning to TRBD1. This CDR3 has 18 residues. Germline CDR1 reads SGHRS; CDR2 reads YFSETQ. J lost 0 bases, V lost 5 bases, and 13 bases had no gene match.

The rearrangement links TRBV18 to TRBJ1-1; D might be TRBD1 (5 bases). V dropped 4 bases and J dropped 2 bases, with 11 bases sitting between them. The CDR3 is 14 residues long. Germline values: CDR1 KGHSH, CDR2 LQKENI. CDR3 sequence (DNA): TGTGCCAGCTCACTTAAGACAGATAACACTGAAGCTTTCTTT. Translation gives CASSLKTDNTEAFF.

The chain joins TRBV7-2 to TRBJ2-2; D is possibly TRBD2 (6 bases). Germline V gene data show CDR1 as SGHTA and CDR2 as FQGNSA. The CDR3 spans 16 residues. V lost 3 bases, J lost 3 bases, and 14 bases lay in between. CDR3 region: CASSFHPGADTGELFF. The DNA for the CDR3 is TGTGCCAGCAGCTTTCACCCGGGAGCCGACACCGGGGAGCTGTTTTTT.

This sequence joins TRBV7-9 and TRBJ2-7; TRBD2 agrees at 11 bases. Looked up from germline, CDR1 is SEHNR and CDR2 is FQNEAQ (reference sequence). J gave up 0 bases and V 11 bases, and 12 bases lay outside the gene matches. CDR3 length: 16 amino acids. The CDR3 DNA sequence: TGTGCCTGGAGCGGCGGGACTAGCGGCAGCTCCTACGAGCAGTACTTC. It is translated as CAWSGGTSGSSYEQYF.